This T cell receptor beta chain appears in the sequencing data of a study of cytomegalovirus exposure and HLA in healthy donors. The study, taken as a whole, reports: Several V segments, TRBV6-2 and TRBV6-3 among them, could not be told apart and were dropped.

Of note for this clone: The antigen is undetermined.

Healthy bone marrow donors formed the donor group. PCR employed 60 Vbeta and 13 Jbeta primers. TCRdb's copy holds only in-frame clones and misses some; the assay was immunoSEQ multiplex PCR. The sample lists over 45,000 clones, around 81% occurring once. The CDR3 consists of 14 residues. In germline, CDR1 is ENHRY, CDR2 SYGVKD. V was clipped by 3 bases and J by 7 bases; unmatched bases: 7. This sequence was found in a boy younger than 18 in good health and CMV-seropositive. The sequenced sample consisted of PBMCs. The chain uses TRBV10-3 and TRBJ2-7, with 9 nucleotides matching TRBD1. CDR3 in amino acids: CAISDRQGDTEQYF. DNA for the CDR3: TGTGCCATCAGTGATCGACAGGGGGATACGGAGCAGTACTTC.